Listed here are 29 T cell receptor beta chains from one sample, sequenced in a study of shared clonotypes between healthy human individuals. Data came from immunoSEQ multiplex PCR; TCRdb stores just in-frame clones and leaves some out. The data contain 450,000 to 500,000 clones, more than 65% of them singletons. Material for sequencing was PBMCs. Receptor source: a woman between 35 and 50 years old in good health. Some clones in this sample may be carry-over from other donors' samples.

In its sample, this clone was seen a few times. This chain connects TRBV6-1 to TRBJ2-4; 7 nucleotides agree with TRBD1. The CDR3 sequence is 13 residues long. Germline lookup yields CDR1 MNHNS and CDR2 SASEGT. V shed 6 bases, J shed 7 bases, and the junction held 6 bases outside the gene matches. The CDR3 reads CASRPDRDNIQYF. The DNA for the CDR3 is TGTGCCAGCAGACCCGACAGGGACAACATTCAGTACTTC.

Turning to this clone: A single base is all that separates this from a far larger clone, so a read error is likely. Other DNA sequences from this sample encode an identical CDR3 as well. This chain uses TRBV30 with TRBJ2-3; no clear D. V was clipped by 4 bases and J by 8 bases, with 10 bases between them. The CDR3 runs 11 residues. Germline-derived CDR1 and CDR2 are GTSNPN and SVGIG (reference sequence). CDR3 sequence: CAWKPVGTQYF. In nucleotides, the CDR3 is TGTGCCTGGAAACCAGTGGGTACGCAGTATTTT. Drawing the rest from reference TRBV30 and TRBJ2-3, the complete variable domain is SQTIHQWPATLVQPVGSPLSLECTVEGTSNPNLYWYRQAAGRGLQLLFYSVGIGQISSEVPQNLSASRPQDRQFILSSKKLLLSDSGFYLCAWKPVGTQYFGPGTRLTVL.

The chain recombines TRBV4-3 with TRBJ2-3, with D possibly being TRBD2 (5 bases). CDR1 and CDR2 (germline): LGHNA, YSLEER. CDR3 length equals 15 residues. With 1 base removed from V and 4 bases from J, the gap between germline ends came to 12 bases. CDR3 sequence reads: CASSQGGFSADTQYF. DNA for the CDR3: TGCGCCAGCAGCCAAGGCGGGTTTTCCGCAGATACGCAGTATTTT.

The gene calls are TRBV7-9 and TRBJ2-3; D tentatively reads TRBD1 or TRBD2 (7 bases each). The germline gives CDR1 SEHNR, CDR2 FQNEAQ (reference sequence). This CDR3 has 16 residues. V lost 5 bases and J 0 bases, leaving 15 bases between the germline ends. CDR3 amino acids: CASSPRQGGSTDTQYF. CDR3 DNA: TGTGCCAGCAGCCCCAGACAGGGAGGGAGCACAGATACGCAGTATTTT.

This clone was seen a single time. This likely came from a read error, as a far larger clone is one base away. This chain joins TRBV5-4 and TRBJ1-4; 7 nucleotides agree with TRBD1. Per germline, CDR1 SGHNT and CDR2 YYREEE (reference sequence). The CDR3 spans 14 residues. With 2 bases clipped from V and 5 bases from J, the junction kept 3 bases outside the gene matches. This chain's CDR3 is CASSFGTENEKLFF. CDR3 DNA sequence: TGTGCCAGCAGCTTTGGGACAGAGAATGAAAAACTGTTTTTT.

This clone appeared many times. The chain carries TRBV29-1 and TRBJ1-1, with no clear D. From germline, CDR1 is SQVTM and CDR2 ANQGSEA. This CDR3 comprises 13 residues. The V end lost 5 bases, the J end lost 1 base, and 11 bases lay between the germline ends. The DNA of the CDR3 is TGCAGCGTTAAGAGGTCAACGAACACTGAAGCTTTCTTT. It specifies CSVKRSTNTEAFF.

The chain recombines TRBV28 with TRBJ2-1; tentatively, D is TRBD2 (5 bases). CDR3 length: 13 amino acids. The V end was cut by 8 bases, the J end by 0 bases, with 8 bases between. CDR1 is MDHEN, CDR2 SYDVKM, per germline. As DNA, the CDR3 is TGTGCCAGCGTAGAGGGCTCCTACAATGAGCAGTTCTTC. Amino acid sequence: CASVEGSYNEQFF.

A few counts support this clone. The chain carries TRBV4-3 and TRBJ2-3; the D call may be TRBD1 or TRBD2 (5 bases each). With 2 bases removed from V and 4 bases from J, the gap between germline ends came to 13 bases. CDR3 length: 15 amino acids. CDR1 and CDR2 from the germline V gene are LGHNA and YSLEER. CDR3 nucleotide sequence: TGCGCCAGCAGCCAACAACGGGGCAGGTCAGATACGCAGTATTTT. This translates into CASSQQRGRSDTQYF.

Remarks on this clone: A read error may explain this, as a much larger clone is one base away. The chain recombines TRBV5-4 with TRBJ2-2, with D tentatively TRBD2 (6 bases). CDR3 length: 16 amino acids. CDR1 SGHNT and CDR2 YYREEE come from the germline V gene (reference sequence). The CDR3 bases are TGTGCCAGCAGCTTCGGGGGACTCGACAACACCGGGGAGCCGTTTTTT. Translating it yields CASSFGGLDNTGEPFF.

The chain carries TRBV6-6 and TRBJ1-5; the D is unclear. CDR1 and CDR2 (germline): MNHNY, SVGAGI (reference sequence). Trimming shortened V by 2 bases and J by 3 bases, and 11 bases separated the two germline ends. The CDR3 has 15 amino acids. In DNA, the CDR3 is TGTGCCAGCAGTTACGGAGAGCCTAACAATCAGCCCCAGCATTTT. It codes for CASSYGEPNNQPQHF.

J is TRBJ2-1 and V is TRBV28; D is unclear. CDR1 MDHEN and CDR2 SYDVKM come from the germline V gene. Between the trimmed V and J ends, which lost 5 bases and 8 bases, there was a span of 13 bases. This CDR3 has 13 residues. The CDR3 loop is CASSKTQWDEQFF. CDR3 DNA: TGTGCCAGCAGTAAAACTCAGTGGGATGAGCAGTTCTTC.

This chain links TRBV2 with TRBJ1-2; no reliable D call. V dropped 5 bases and J dropped 2 bases, with 9 bases sitting between them. This CDR3 is built from 13 residues. Germline V CDR1 and CDR2: SNHLY, FYNNEI. Here the CDR3 reads CASSTDGNYGYTF. The CDR3 bases are TGTGCCAGCAGTACGGACGGAAACTATGGCTACACCTTC. The whole variable domain, filled in from reference TRBV2 and TRBJ1-2, reads EPEVTQTPSHQVTQMGQEVILRCVPISNHLYFYWYRQILGQKVEFLVSFYNNEISEKSEIFDDQFSVERPDGSNFTLKIRSTKLEDSAMYFCASSTDGNYGYTFGSGTRLTVV.

The chain is built from TRBV6-5 and TRBJ1-2, with 7 bases aligning to TRBD1. Germline loops: CDR1 MNHEY, CDR2 SVGAGI. This CDR3 spans 14 amino acids. V trimming: 2 bases; J trimming: 4 bases; junction bases outside the gene matches: 4. The CDR3 protein is CASSYRTGAYGYTF. The CDR3, as DNA: TGTGCCAGCAGTTACCGTACAGGGGCCTATGGCTACACCTTC.

The chain links TRBV28 to TRBJ1-1, with D maybe TRBD1 (6 bases). Germline V gene sequence: CDR1 MDHEN, CDR2 SYDVKM. V was clipped by 10 bases and J by 0 bases, with 21 bases between them. The CDR3 extends over 16 amino acids. This CDR3 reads CATRGQERKLNTEAFF. CDR3 coding DNA: TGTGCCACCCGGGGGCAGGAGCGGAAACTGAACACTGAAGCTTTCTTT.

V and J are TRBV5-1 and TRBJ2-5, with unresolved D. The V gene lost 2 bases and the J gene lost 5 bases, with 10 bases spanning the gap. In germline, CDR1 is SGHRS, CDR2 YFSETQ. The CDR3 length is 13 residues. CDR3 loop: CASSFSPRETQYF. CDR3 nucleotide sequence: TGCGCCAGCAGCTTTTCCCCCCGCGAGACCCAGTACTTC.

This chain uses TRBV5-4 with TRBJ2-4; 8 positions agree with TRBD2. With V trimmed by 0 bases and J by 6 bases, 8 bases remained unmatched. The CDR3 totals 16 residues. The V gene's germline CDR1 is SGHNT and CDR2 YYREEE (reference sequence). As DNA, the CDR3 is TGTGCCAGCAGCTTGGTTGGTAGCGGGATGGGAAACATTCAGTACTTC. It encodes CASSLVGSGMGNIQYF. The entire variable domain, with the rest obtained from reference TRBV5-4 and TRBJ2-4, is as follows: ETGVTQSPTHLIKTRGQQVTLRCSSQSGHNTVSWYQQALGQGPQFIFQYYREEENGRGNFPPRFSGLQFPNYSSELNVNALELDDSALYLCASSLVGSGMGNIQYFGAGTRLSVL.

In its sample, this clone was seen many times. The same CDR3 is also encoded by other DNA sequences in this sample. The CDR3 loop is CAWSSRGRENIQYF. CDR3 bases: TGTGCCTGGAGTTCACGCGGACGGGAAAACATTCAGTACTTC. The chain is built from TRBV30 and TRBJ2-4; no definite D call. Germline V gives CDR1 GTSNPN, CDR2 SVGIG (reference sequence). CDR3 length: 14 residues. Deletions cut 2 bases from V and 5 bases from J, with 13 bases between.

This chain uses TRBV7-3 with TRBJ2-1, with no clear D. Trimming cost V 2 bases and J 1 base, with 9 bases left between them. The CDR3 runs to 15 residues. Germline V gives CDR1 SGHTA, CDR2 FQGTGA. The CDR3 DNA reads TGTGCCAGCAGCTTATCGCTAGGTTCCTACAATGAGCAGTTCTTC. It is translated as CASSLSLGSYNEQFF.

The rearrangement links TRBV2 to TRBJ2-2; the match to TRBD1 covers 7 bases. Germline CDR1 reads SNHLY; CDR2 reads FYNNEI. The CDR3 covers 14 residues. V trimming: 7 bases; J trimming: 2 bases; junction bases outside the gene matches: 4. The chain's CDR3 is CASKRDRNTGELFF. Here the CDR3 DNA reads TGTGCCAGCAAACGGGACAGAAACACCGGGGAGCTGTTTTTT.

This clone appeared once. This rearrangement joins TRBV19 to TRBJ1-2; 7 nucleotides line up with TRBD1. Germline V gene lookup returns CDR1 LNHDA and CDR2 SQIVND (reference sequence). Unmatched junction bases numbered 17, after V lost 0 bases and J lost 4 bases. The CDR3 is made up of 19 amino acids. CDR3 loop: CASSIEVSGQFEKGYGYTF. In DNA, the CDR3 is TGTGCCAGTAGTATAGAAGTGTCGGGACAGTTCGAAAAGGGCTATGGCTACACCTTC.

Points on this clone: Since a much larger clone is just one base distant, this may be a read error. The chain is built from TRBV5-8 and TRBJ2-1; unclear D gene. CDR1 and CDR2 (germline): SGHTS, YDEGEE. The CDR3 totals 15 residues. The DNA for the CDR3 is TGTGCCGGCAGCTTGGCGGCTAATTCCTACAATGAGCAGTTCTTC. It specifies CAGSLAANSYNEQFF. Based on the CDR3 plus reference TRBV5-8 and TRBJ2-1, the full variable domain is EAGVTQSPTHLIKTRGQQATLRCSPISGHTSVYWYQQALGLGLQFLLWYDEGEERNRGNFPPRFSGRQFPNYSSELNVNALELEDSALYLCAGSLAANSYNEQFFGPGTRLTVL.

The V gene is TRBV9, the J gene TRBJ2-3; 8 nucleotides align to TRBD1. The V gene's germline CDR1 is SGDLS and CDR2 YYNGEE. This CDR3 has 16 amino acids. V lost 4 bases and J lost 1; bases outside the gene matches: 8. The CDR3 DNA sequence: TGTGCCAGCAGCCTTGCGGACAGGGCCGGCACAGATACGCAGTATTTT. It encodes CASSLADRAGTDTQYF.

This chain joins TRBV7-2 and TRBJ1-2; tentatively, D is TRBD1 (5 bases). CDR1 SGHTA and CDR2 FQGNSA come from the germline V gene. This CDR3 has 15 residues. Trimming took 3 bases from V and 0 from J, leaving 11 bases between them. The CDR3 loop reads CASSFRVGANYGYTF. CDR3 coding DNA: TGTGCCAGCAGCTTTCGGGTAGGGGCTAACTATGGCTACACCTTC. The full variable domain, with the rest looked up from reference TRBV7-2 and TRBJ1-2, is GAGVSQSPSNKVTEKGKDVELRCDPISGHTALYWYRQSLGQGLEFLIYFQGNSAPDKSGLPSDRFSAERTGGSVSTLTIQRTQQEDSAVYLCASSFRVGANYGYTFGSGTRLTVV.

A note on this clone: A much more abundant neighbour one base away suggests this may be a read error. The genes are TRBV10-3 and TRBJ2-1; possible D gene TRBD2, 6 bases. This CDR3 has 17 residues. Trimming took 1 base from V and 7 from J, leaving 20 bases between them. Germline CDR1 ENHRY, CDR2 SYGVKD. The CDR3 here is CAISELEGNPRSNEQFF. The DNA for the CDR3 is TGTGCCATCAGTGAGTTGGAGGGGAACCCACGGTCGAATGAGCAGTTCTTC.

The rearrangement uses TRBV30 and TRBJ1-3; D is ambiguous. Deletions cut 2 bases from V and 1 base from J, with 9 bases between. This CDR3 contains 14 residues. Germline values: CDR1 GTSNPN, CDR2 SVGIG (reference sequence). The chain's CDR3 is CAWSPRESGNTIYF. The CDR3 DNA sequence: TGTGCCTGGAGTCCCCGGGAGTCTGGAAACACCATATATTTT.

Comments on this clone: A far larger clone lies a single base away; this is likely a read error. This chain uses TRBV5-1 with TRBJ2-7, with a weak D call TRBD1 (6 bases). The germline gives CDR1 SGHRS, CDR2 YFSETQ. CDR3 length: 13 residues. CDR3 loop: CASSHGTIYEKYF. The DNA for the CDR3 is TGCGCCAGCAGTCACGGGACAATTTACGAGAAGTACTTC.

The J gene is TRBJ2-1, the V gene TRBV7-9; D not certain. The CDR3 spans 11 residues. Trimming cost V 3 bases and J 8 bases, with 5 bases left between them. Germline values: CDR1 SEHNR, CDR2 FQNEAQ (reference sequence). This CDR3 is CASSFVHEQFF. The CDR3 DNA reads TGTGCCAGCAGCTTTGTCCATGAGCAGTTCTTC.

This chain links TRBV7-9 with TRBJ2-3; 16 positions match TRBD2. Germline V gives CDR1 SEHNR, CDR2 FQNEAQ (reference sequence). Losses at the gene ends were 3 bases for V and 8 bases for J; bases not matched to a gene: 5. This CDR3 comprises 16 residues. The CDR3 region has the DNA TGTGCCAGCAGCTTTGGGACTAGCGGGAGGGTTGGTACGCAGTATTTT. As protein: CASSFGTSGRVGTQYF. Full variable domain (rest looked up from reference TRBV7-9 and TRBJ2-3): DTGVSQNPRHKITKRGQNVTFRCDPISEHNRLYWYRQTLGQGPEFLTYFQNEAQLEKSRLLSDRFSAERPKGSFSTLEIQRTEQGDSAMYLCASSFGTSGRVGTQYFGPGTRLTVL.

CDR3 sequence: CSVSGGLGDTQYF. CDR3 nucleotides: TGCAGCGTTTCAGGGGGCCTGGGAGATACGCAGTATTTT. The rearrangement uses TRBV29-1 and TRBJ2-3, with 8 bases lining up with TRBD1. V shed 5 bases and J 5 bases; nucleotides not matched to a gene: 6. There are 13 residues in the CDR3. CDR1 and CDR2 from the germline V gene are SQVTM and ANQGSEA.